These 30 T cell receptor beta chains originate from one sample sequenced in a study of beta chain features in type 1 diabetes. Expressed TCRB transcripts were sequenced after all isolated RNA was converted to cDNA. Produced via immunoSEQ multiplex PCR; TCRdb's table is partial and in-frame only. Of 150,000 to 180,000 clones in the sample, 8.1% were seen once. Material: central memory CD4+ T cells from blood. Receptors originate from a man aged 18 to 29 in good health.

This clone was detected many times. The chain combines TRBV10-3 with TRBJ1-6, with a possible D match to TRBD1 (5 bases). Trimming shortened V by 8 bases and J by 7 bases, and 18 bases separated the two germline ends. Germline assignment: CDR1 ENHRY and CDR2 SYGVKD. The CDR3 spans 15 residues. The CDR3 sequence: CAIAGGEILNSPLHF. In DNA, the CDR3 is TGTGCCATCGCCGGGGGTGAAATCCTCAATTCACCCCTCCACTTT.

This chain uses TRBV4-1 with TRBJ2-2; tentative D call: TRBD2 (5 bases). The CDR3 runs 13 residues. Germline loops: CDR1 MGHRA, CDR2 YSYEKL. Trimming took off 6 bases at V and 5 bases at J, with 10 bases between the two ends. The CDR3 sequence is CASRHGLTGELFF. Here the CDR3 DNA reads TGCGCCAGCAGGCATGGACTGACCGGGGAGCTGTTTTTT.

The CDR3 sequence: CASSRLAGGTDTQYF. In DNA form, the CDR3 reads TGTGCCAGCAGCCGTTTAGCGGGAGGGACAGATACGCAGTATTTT. This chain links TRBV6-5 with TRBJ2-3; TRBD2 aligns across 11 bases. Looked up from germline, CDR1 is MNHEY and CDR2 is SVGAGI. After removal of 6 bases from V and 3 bases from J, the junction contained 5 bases not matched to a gene. CDR3 length: 15 residues.

The CDR3 DNA reads as TGTGCCAGCAGTCCAAGAACAGGGGGTAGCAATCAGCCCCAGCATTTT. Protein: CASSPRTGGSNQPQHF. The chain carries TRBV27 and TRBJ1-5, with TRBD1 matching over 8 bases. The germline V gene has CDR1 MNHEY and CDR2 SMNVEV (reference sequence). V lost 5 bases, J lost 0 bases, and 6 bases stayed unmatched. The CDR3 extends over 16 amino acids.

This clone was recorded at least ten times. This chain joins TRBV30 and TRBJ2-1; maybe TRBD2 (5 bases). V lost 2 bases, J lost 3 bases, and 17 bases lay in between. Per the germline V gene, CDR1 is GTSNPN and CDR2 is SVGIG (reference sequence). The CDR3 has 16 residues. This CDR3 reads CAWSLNRLADYNEQFF. CDR3 bases: TGTGCCTGGAGTTTAAACCGGCTAGCCGACTACAATGAGCAGTTCTTC. The entire variable domain, with the rest obtained from reference TRBV30 and TRBJ2-1, is as follows: SQTIHQWPATLVQPVGSPLSLECTVEGTSNPNLYWYRQAAGRGLQLLFYSVGIGQISSEVPQNLSASRPQDRQFILSSKKLLLSDSGFYLCAWSLNRLADYNEQFFGPGTRLTVL.

Comment on this clone: Other DNA sequences of this sample code for an identical CDR3. This chain joins TRBV5-4 and TRBJ1-2; D gene ambiguous. V was cut by 4 bases and J by 3 bases, with 10 bases left in between. Germline V gene data show CDR1 as SGHNT and CDR2 as YYREEE (reference sequence). CDR3 size: 13 residues. The CDR3: CASSLGGDYGYTF. As DNA, the CDR3 is TGTGCCAGCAGCCTAGGAGGCGACTATGGCTACACCTTC.

This clone showed up just a few times. The V gene is TRBV25-1, the J gene TRBJ2-1; D gene unclear. Trimming left V 4 bases short and J 5 bases short, with 15 bases between. CDR1 and CDR2 from the germline V gene are MGHDK and SYGVNS. The length of the CDR3 is 15 residues. The CDR3 reads CASSGRWAGHNEQFF. CDR3 nucleotide sequence: TGTGCCAGCAGTGGCAGGTGGGCCGGCCACAATGAGCAGTTCTTC. Complete variable domain (other parts from reference TRBV25-1 and TRBJ2-1): EADIYQTPRYLVIGTGKKITLECSQTMGHDKMYWYQQDPGMELHLIHYSYGVNSTEKGDLSSESTVSRIRTEHFPLTLESARPSHTSQYLCASSGRWAGHNEQFFGPGTRLTVL.

This clone has a handful of counts. This chain uses TRBV7-2 with TRBJ2-1, with 7 bases fitting TRBD1. V gave up 5 bases and J gave up 8 bases; unmatched junction bases: 12. Germline CDR1 is SGHTA and CDR2 is FQGNSA. The CDR3 is 15 amino acids. Here the CDR3 reads CASSKEGASWDEQFF. The CDR3 DNA reads as TGTGCCAGCAGCAAAGAGGGGGCTAGTTGGGATGAGCAGTTCTTC.

This clone was observed many times. This chain connects TRBV29-1 to TRBJ2-7; tentatively, D is TRBD1 (5 bases). The CDR3 has 13 amino acids. V dropped 4 bases and J dropped 2 bases, with 12 bases sitting between them. CDR1 SQVTM and CDR2 ANQGSEA come from the germline V gene. The CDR3 region is CSVVRQGTYEQYF. CDR3 coding DNA: TGCAGCGTTGTGCGTCAGGGCACCTACGAGCAGTACTTC.

The chain uses TRBV6-1 and TRBJ1-5; 7 nucleotides line up with TRBD1. CDR1 MNHNS and CDR2 SASEGT come from the germline V gene. CDR3 size: 15 residues. V trimming: 5 bases; J trimming: 7 bases; junction bases outside the gene matches: 11. CDR3 sequence (DNA): TGTGCCAGCAGTAGACAAGGGACAGTCGGGCAGCCCCAGCATTTT. Translated: CASSRQGTVGQPQHF.

This clone was seen repeatedly, ten times or more. The CDR3 reads CASSSGTSGGTDTQYF. CDR3 nucleotides: TGTGCCAGCAGCTCCGGGACTAGCGGGGGCACAGATACGCAGTATTTT. The chain joins TRBV7-2 to TRBJ2-3; 13 nucleotides line up with TRBD2. The germline V gene encodes CDR1 SGHTA and CDR2 FQGNSA. V lost 4 bases to trimming and J lost 1 base; unmatched junction nucleotides: 2. The CDR3 covers 16 residues.

This clone was found many times. J is TRBJ2-5 and V is TRBV29-1, with 7 bases fitting TRBD1. Germline V gene data show CDR1 as SQVTM and CDR2 as ANQGSEA. The CDR3 extends over 12 amino acids. The V segment lost 4 bases and the J segment 4 bases; nucleotides outside the gene matches: 3. DNA for the CDR3: TGCAGCGTTGGAAACAGGGGAGAGACCCAGTACTTC. Amino acids: CSVGNRGETQYF. The full variable domain, with the rest looked up from reference TRBV29-1 and TRBJ2-5, is SAVISQKPSRDICQRGTSLTIQCQVDSQVTMMFWYRQQPGQSLTLIATANQGSEATYESGFVIDKFPISRPNLTFSTLTVSNMSPEDSSIYLCSVGNRGETQYFGPGTRLLVL.

The table lists this clone with a few counts. The rearrangement joins TRBV5-1 to TRBJ1-1; 9 bases line up with TRBD1. The CDR3 has 16 residues. Germline loops: CDR1 SGHRS, CDR2 YFSETQ. V shed 0 bases and J 3 bases; nucleotides not matched to a gene: 6. In DNA, the CDR3 is TGCGCCAGCAGCTTGGACAGGGGGCTGGGATACACTGAAGCTTTCTTT. This translates into CASSLDRGLGYTEAFF.

The rearrangement links TRBV27 to TRBJ1-2; D remains unclear. V lost 6 bases to trimming and J lost 2 bases, with 10 bases between them. Germline loops: CDR1 MNHEY, CDR2 SMNVEV (reference sequence). The CDR3 loop spans 13 amino acids. DNA of the CDR3: TGTGCCAGCAGCAAACAGTCAAACTATGGCTACACCTTC. Its translation is CASSKQSNYGYTF.

The J gene is TRBJ2-6, the V gene TRBV18, with TRBD1 matching over 8 bases. The V segment lost 4 bases and the J segment 0 bases; nucleotides outside the gene matches: 5. The CDR3 sequence is 17 residues long. Germline V gene lookup returns CDR1 KGHSH and CDR2 LQKENI. CDR3: CASSLGQGRSGANVLTF. CDR3 in DNA: TGTGCCAGCTCACTCGGACAGGGACGCTCTGGGGCCAACGTCCTGACTTTC. The full variable domain, completed using reference TRBV18 and TRBJ2-6, is NAGVMQNPRHLVRRRGQEARLRCSPMKGHSHVYWYRQLPEEGLKFMVYLQKENIIDESGMPKERFSAEFPKEGPSILRIQQVVRGDSAAYFCASSLGQGRSGANVLTFGAGSRLTVL.

The chain is built from TRBV5-6 and TRBJ2-2, with D perhaps TRBD2 (7 bases). Germline CDR1 SGHDT, CDR2 YYEEEE. CDR3 size: 15 residues. The V end lost 6 bases, the J end lost 7 bases, and 19 bases lay between the germline ends. The CDR3 sequence is CASNLGQRGNGELFF. CDR3 in DNA: TGTGCCAGCAACCTAGGACAGCGGGGAAACGGGGAGCTGTTTTTT.

This clone was counted only a few times. This chain joins TRBV9 and TRBJ2-3; TRBD1 agrees at 9 bases. Germline CDR1 SGDLS, CDR2 YYNGEE. This CDR3 contains 16 residues. V lost 3 bases to trimming and J lost 3 bases; unmatched junction nucleotides: 8. The CDR3 here is CASSAETGTGTDTQYF. CDR3 sequence (DNA): TGTGCCAGCAGCGCAGAAACCGGGACAGGGACAGATACGCAGTATTTT.

Comment on this clone: At one boundary the junction diverges from the germline segment, which might be a read error. The chain carries TRBV7-7 and TRBJ2-2; 8 bases line up with TRBD1. The CDR3 length is 15 residues. Germline loops: CDR1 SSHAT, CDR2 FNYEAQ (reference sequence). Here the CDR3 DNA reads TGTGCTAGCAGCTTACTTCAGGGGGCTACCGGGGAGCTGTTTTTT. Its protein product is CASSLLQGATGELFF. Full variable domain (outside the CDR3, taken from reference TRBV7-7 and TRBJ2-2): GAGVSQSPRYKVTKRGQDVTLRCDPISSHATLYWYQQALGQGPEFLTYFNYEAQPDKSGLPSDRFSAERPEGSISTLTIQRTEQRDSAMYRCASSLLQGATGELFFGEGSRLTVL.

This clone appeared a few times. The chain uses TRBV9 and TRBJ2-5; no definite D call. Trimming removed 0 bases from V and 2 bases from J, with 8 bases in between. Germline values: CDR1 SGDLS, CDR2 YYNGEE. The CDR3 loop spans 14 amino acids. The CDR3 region is CASSVGVTQETQYF. CDR3 DNA sequence: TGTGCCAGCAGCGTAGGGGTGACTCAAGAGACCCAGTACTTC.

This clone was seen many times. The rearrangement joins TRBV28 to TRBJ2-4, with D maybe TRBD1 (5 bases). CDR1 and CDR2 (germline): MDHEN, SYDVKM. The length of the CDR3 is 15 residues. V shed 5 bases and J shed 0 bases, with 11 bases lying between them. CDR3 DNA sequence: TGTGCCAGCAGTGTGACAGCTCTAGCCAAAAACATTCAGTACTTC. Amino acid sequence: CASSVTALAKNIQYF.

V usage is TRBV9 and J usage is TRBJ2-7, with 7 bases lining up with TRBD1. This CDR3 comprises 16 residues. V lost 4 bases and J lost 3; bases outside the gene matches: 13. Per the germline V gene, CDR1 is SGDLS and CDR2 is YYNGEE. CDR3 protein: CASSSLFGDSLYEQYF. In nucleotides, the CDR3 is TGTGCCAGCAGCTCCCTGTTTGGGGACAGCCTCTACGAGCAGTACTTC. Drawing the rest from reference TRBV9 and TRBJ2-7, the complete variable domain is DSGVTQTPKHLITATGQRVTLRCSPRSGDLSVYWYQQSLDQGLQFLIQYYNGEERAKGNILERFSAQQFPDLHSELNLSSLELGDSALYFCASSSLFGDSLYEQYFGPGTRLTVT.

Only a few counts were recorded for this clone. The CDR3 sequence is CASSPQGSTDTQYF. The DNA for the CDR3 is TGTGCCAGCAGCCCGCAGGGGAGCACAGATACGCAGTATTTT. The chain couples TRBV7-2 to TRBJ2-3; a weak D match, TRBD1 (6 bases). This CDR3 is built from 14 residues. Trimming stripped 5 bases from V and 0 bases from J, with 9 bases between. Germline lookup yields CDR1 SGHTA and CDR2 FQGNSA. Drawing the rest from reference TRBV7-2 and TRBJ2-3, the complete variable domain is GAGVSQSPSNKVTEKGKDVELRCDPISGHTALYWYRQSLGQGLEFLIYFQGNSAPDKSGLPSDRFSAERTGGSVSTLTIQRTQQEDSAVYLCASSPQGSTDTQYFGPGTRLTVL.

In this sample, this clone turned up a few times. As DNA, the CDR3 is TGTGCCGATAGGGGGCTGGGGATAGCCGCTGAAGCTTTCTTT. Amino acid sequence: CADRGLGIAAEAFF. The chain joins TRBV30 to TRBJ1-1; 7 bases map to TRBD1. V lost 8 bases and J lost 6; bases outside the gene matches: 15. Germline values: CDR1 GTSNPN, CDR2 SVGIG (reference sequence). The CDR3 contains 14 residues. The entire variable domain, with the rest obtained from reference TRBV30 and TRBJ1-1, is as follows: SQTIHQWPATLVQPVGSPLSLECTVEGTSNPNLYWYRQAAGRGLQLLFYSVGIGQISSEVPQNLSASRPQDRQFILSSKKLLLSDSGFYLCADRGLGIAAEAFFGQGTRLTVV.

The chain recombines TRBV18 with TRBJ2-5; D is unresolved. Germline CDR1 KGHSH, CDR2 LQKENI. CDR3 size: 11 residues. Between the trimmed V and J ends, which lost 8 bases and 2 bases, there was a span of 6 bases. Here the CDR3 reads CASRSQETQYF. As DNA, the CDR3 is TGTGCCAGCCGCAGTCAAGAGACCCAGTACTTC. The variable domain in full, completed from reference TRBV18 and TRBJ2-5, reads NAGVMQNPRHLVRRRGQEARLRCSPMKGHSHVYWYRQLPEEGLKFMVYLQKENIIDESGMPKERFSAEFPKEGPSILRIQQVVRGDSAAYFCASRSQETQYFGPGTRLLVL.

Note on this clone: Other DNA sequences in the sample encode the same CDR3. The gene calls are TRBV28 and TRBJ2-1; 10 positions agree with TRBD2. The germline CDR1 and CDR2 sequences are MDHEN and SYDVKM. V was pared by 7 bases and J by 10 bases, with 10 bases of the junction left unmatched. The CDR3 length is 14 residues. The CDR3 DNA follows: TGTGCCAGCATGACACTAGCGGGGCGACGGGAGCAGTTCTTC. Protein sequence: CASMTLAGRREQFF.

This clone turned up a few times. The gene calls are TRBV28 and TRBJ1-2, with 10 bases that match TRBD1. The length of the CDR3 is 12 residues. The trim removed 7 bases at V and 8 bases at J, leaving 4 bases unmatched. Germline CDR1 MDHEN, CDR2 SYDVKM. In nucleotides, the CDR3 is TGTGCCAGCATGGACAGGGGGAGCGGCTACACCTTC. This encodes CASMDRGSGYTF.

This CDR3 is CASSLIQAGNTIYF. CDR3 nucleotides: TGTGCCAGCAGTTTAATACAGGCTGGAAACACCATATATTTT. J is TRBJ1-3 and V is TRBV28; a possible D gene is TRBD1 (5 bases). Germline V CDR1 and CDR2: MDHEN, SYDVKM. This CDR3 is 14 amino acids long. Trimming stripped 2 bases from V and 2 bases from J, with 7 bases between.

DNA for the CDR3: TGCGCCAGCAGCTTGCCGGGACAGACATACGAGCAGTACTTC. It translates to CASSLPGQTYEQYF. The genes are TRBV5-1 and TRBJ2-7; 7 bases match TRBD1. CDR3 length equals 14 residues. The junction had 5 bases not matched to a gene; V was cut back by 1 base and J by 4 bases. CDR1 and CDR2 (germline): SGHRS, YFSETQ.

This clone has a handful of counts. The CDR3 nucleotides read TGTGCCAGCGAGCTCGGGACAGGGAGCAATGAGCAGTTCTTC. It specifies CASELGTGSNEQFF. V is TRBV10-3 and J is TRBJ2-1, with 9 bases lining up with TRBD1. The trim removed 10 bases at V and 6 bases at J, leaving 10 bases unmatched. The germline V gene encodes CDR1 ENHRY and CDR2 SYGVKD. CDR3 size: 14 residues.

This clone turned up a few times. The chain carries TRBV7-2 and TRBJ1-1; 8 bases match TRBD1. The germline CDR1 and CDR2 sequences are SGHTA and FQGNSA. The CDR3 runs 14 residues. Germline trimming cut 3 bases from V and 4 bases from J; bases unmatched to any gene: 4. CDR3: CASSFTGGGTEAFF. In nucleotides, the CDR3 is TGTGCCAGCAGCTTTACAGGGGGTGGCACTGAAGCTTTCTTT.